The clone carrying this TCR beta chain was counted once. Its antigen is undetermined. Compared with germline, one end of the junction differs, possibly owing to a read error. The data derive from a study of OX40 agonist ivuxolimab in advanced cancers. For the study at large: The diagnoses of dose-escalation patients were hepatocellular carcinoma, melanoma, renal cell or head and neck cancer. From about 23 to 85 years was the age range, with a mean of about 54 years, and roughly 83% were male. Study-wide results and caveats: The study observed clonal expansion of CD4+ and CD8+ blood T cells by week 6 at 0.1 to 3.0 mg/kg. Expanded clones tended on average to be more numerous among CD8+ T cells than CD4+.

Sequencing was performed with immunoSEQ multiplex PCR; in TCRdb, only in-frame clones are kept and a portion is missing. The table records 60,000 to 65,000 clones, about nine tenths of them present only once. The V gene's germline CDR1 is SGHNT and CDR2 YYREEE (reference sequence). The CDR3 is made up of 13 amino acids. The TCR was taken from an adult with an advanced solid tumor such as melanoma, head and neck, liver or kidney cancer. Source: CD4+ or CD8+ T cells sorted from blood, taken in a trial of the OX40 agonist ivuxolimab. V usage is TRBV5-4 and J usage is TRBJ2-1; D is unresolved. The CDR3 is CASSLAWGDERFF. CDR3 in DNA: TGTGCCAGCAGCTTGGCCTGGGGTGATGAGCGGTTCTTC.